This T cell receptor beta chain was captured by sequencing in a study of T-cell reconstitution after alpha-beta-depleted transplantation in children. The TCRbeta library incorporated unique molecular identifiers. MiXCR, applied by TCRdb to the PCR reads, yields one record per CDR3 protein. The repertoire holds hundreds of thousands of distinct CDR3 sequences, with roughly 33% as singletons. This CDR3 spans 16 amino acids. Germline V gene lookup returns CDR1 LGHDT and CDR2 YNNKEL (reference sequence). V gave up 4 bases and J gave up 3 bases; unmatched junction bases: 3. This TCR came from a human donor who donated a stem cell graft to a child with aplastic anemia. The chain recombines TRBV3-1 with TRBJ2-1; 13 bases fit TRBD2. This material consisted of PBMCs from the stem cell graft donor, taken from the stem cell graft. DNA of the CDR3: TGTGCCAGCAGCCCGGGACTAGCGGGGTACTACAATGAGCAGTTCTTC. It yields the protein CASSPGLAGYYNEQFF.